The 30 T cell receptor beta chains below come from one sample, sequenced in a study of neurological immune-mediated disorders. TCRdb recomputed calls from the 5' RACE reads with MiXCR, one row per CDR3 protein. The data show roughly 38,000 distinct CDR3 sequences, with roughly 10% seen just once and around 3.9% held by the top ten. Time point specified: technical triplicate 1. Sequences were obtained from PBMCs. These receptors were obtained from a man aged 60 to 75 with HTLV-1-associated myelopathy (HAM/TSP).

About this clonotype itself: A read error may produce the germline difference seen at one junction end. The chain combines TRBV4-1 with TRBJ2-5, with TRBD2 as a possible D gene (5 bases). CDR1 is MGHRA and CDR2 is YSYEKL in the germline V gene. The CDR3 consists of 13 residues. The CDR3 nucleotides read TGCGCCAGCAGCCAAGGATTCGGGAAGACCCATTACTTC. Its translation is CASSQGFGKTHYF.

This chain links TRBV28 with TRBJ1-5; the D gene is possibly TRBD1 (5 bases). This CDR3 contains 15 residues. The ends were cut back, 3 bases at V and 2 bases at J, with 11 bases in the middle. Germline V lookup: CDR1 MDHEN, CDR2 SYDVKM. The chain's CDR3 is CASSFRTRGNQPQHF. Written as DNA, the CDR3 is TGTGCCAGCAGTTTTCGGACACGGGGCAATCAGCCCCAGCATTTT.

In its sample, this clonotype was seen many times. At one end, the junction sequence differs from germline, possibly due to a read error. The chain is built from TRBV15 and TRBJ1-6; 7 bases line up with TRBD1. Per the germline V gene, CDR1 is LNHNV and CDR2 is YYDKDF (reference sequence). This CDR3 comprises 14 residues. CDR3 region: CATSRDREGSPLHF. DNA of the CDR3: TGTGCCACCAGCCGAGACAGGGAGGGTTCACCCCTCCACTTT.

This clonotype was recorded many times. The CDR3 reads CSVEPQGAPNTGELFF. CDR3 bases: TGCAGCGTTGAGCCTCAGGGCGCTCCGAACACCGGGGAGCTGTTTTTT. The chain recombines TRBV29-1 with TRBJ2-2, with a possible D match to TRBD1 (5 bases). V lost 3 bases and J 0 bases, leaving 14 bases between the germline ends. Germline loops: CDR1 SQVTM, CDR2 ANQGSEA. The CDR3 spans 16 residues.

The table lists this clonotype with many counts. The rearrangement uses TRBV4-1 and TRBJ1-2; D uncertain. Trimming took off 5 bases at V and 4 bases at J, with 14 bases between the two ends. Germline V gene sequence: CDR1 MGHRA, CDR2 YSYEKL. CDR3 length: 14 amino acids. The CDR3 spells CASSSEAGVYGYTF. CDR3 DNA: TGCGCCAGCAGCTCCGAAGCGGGAGTCTATGGCTACACCTTC.

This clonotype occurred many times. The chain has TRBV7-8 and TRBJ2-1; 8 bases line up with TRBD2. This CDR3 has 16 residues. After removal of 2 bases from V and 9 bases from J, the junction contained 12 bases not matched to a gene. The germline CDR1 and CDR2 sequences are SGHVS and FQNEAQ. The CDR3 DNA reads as TGTGCCAGCAGCTTAATGATCGGAGCGGGAGTTGGTGAGCAGTTCTTC. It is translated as CASSLMIGAGVGEQFF.

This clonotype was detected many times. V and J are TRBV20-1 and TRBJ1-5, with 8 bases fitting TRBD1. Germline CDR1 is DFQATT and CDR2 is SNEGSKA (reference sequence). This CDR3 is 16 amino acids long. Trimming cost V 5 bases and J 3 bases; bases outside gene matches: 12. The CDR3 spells CSAGAQGAGPNQPQHF. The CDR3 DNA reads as TGCAGTGCTGGCGCCCAGGGGGCCGGGCCCAATCAGCCCCAGCATTTT.

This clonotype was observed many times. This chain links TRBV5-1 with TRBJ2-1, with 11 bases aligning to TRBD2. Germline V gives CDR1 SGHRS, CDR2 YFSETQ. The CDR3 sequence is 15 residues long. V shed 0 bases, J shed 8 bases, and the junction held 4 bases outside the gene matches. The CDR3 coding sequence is TGCGCCAGCAGCTTGGTAGCGGGAGGGGACCATGAGCAGTTCTTC. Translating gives CASSLVAGGDHEQFF.

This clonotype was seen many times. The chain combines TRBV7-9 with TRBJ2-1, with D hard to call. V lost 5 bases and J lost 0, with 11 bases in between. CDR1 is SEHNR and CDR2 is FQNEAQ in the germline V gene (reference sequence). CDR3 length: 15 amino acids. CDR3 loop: CASSPLRSSYNEQFF. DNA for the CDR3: TGTGCCAGCAGCCCTCTGAGGAGCTCCTACAATGAGCAGTTCTTC.

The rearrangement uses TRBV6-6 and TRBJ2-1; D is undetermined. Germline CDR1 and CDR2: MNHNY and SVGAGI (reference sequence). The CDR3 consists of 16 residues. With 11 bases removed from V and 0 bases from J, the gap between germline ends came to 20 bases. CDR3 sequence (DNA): TGTGCCTGCATTTACTCGATCGGCCGCTCCTACAATGAGCAGTTCTTC. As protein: CACIYSIGRSYNEQFF.

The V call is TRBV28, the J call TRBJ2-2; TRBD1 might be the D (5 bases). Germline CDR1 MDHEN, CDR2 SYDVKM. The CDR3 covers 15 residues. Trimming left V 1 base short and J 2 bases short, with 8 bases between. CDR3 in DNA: TGTGCCAGCAGTTTATCAGGGATTAACACCGGGGAGCTGTTTTTT. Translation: CASSLSGINTGELFF.

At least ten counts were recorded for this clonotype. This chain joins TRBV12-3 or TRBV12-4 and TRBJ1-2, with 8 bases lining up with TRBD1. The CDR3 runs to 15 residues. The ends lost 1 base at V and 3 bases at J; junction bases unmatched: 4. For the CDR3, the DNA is TGTGCCAGCAGTTTAGGGGACAGGAGACACTATGGCTACACCTTC. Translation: CASSLGDRRHYGYTF.

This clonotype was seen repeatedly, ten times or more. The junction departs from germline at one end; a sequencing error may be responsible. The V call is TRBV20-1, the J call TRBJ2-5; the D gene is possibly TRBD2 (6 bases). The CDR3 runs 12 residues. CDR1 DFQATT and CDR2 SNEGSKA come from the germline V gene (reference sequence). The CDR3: CSASAPLGGSDF. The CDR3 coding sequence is TGCAGTGCTAGTGCCCCTCTCGGGGGTTCGGACTTC.

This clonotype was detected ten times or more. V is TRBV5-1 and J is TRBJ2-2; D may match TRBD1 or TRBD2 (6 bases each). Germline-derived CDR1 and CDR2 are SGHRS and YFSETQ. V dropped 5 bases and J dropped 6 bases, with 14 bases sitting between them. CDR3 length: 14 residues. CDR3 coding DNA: TGCGCCAGCAGTGTTCCGGGGGCAGCCGGGGAGCTGTTTTTT. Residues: CASSVPGAAGELFF.

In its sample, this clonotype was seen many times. The CDR3 sequence is CSAGQGTNYGYTF. The CDR3, as DNA: TGCAGTGCCGGACAGGGGACTAACTATGGCTACACCTTC. The gene calls are TRBV20-1 and TRBJ1-2; 9 bases match TRBD1. Trimming took 6 bases from V and 0 from J; bases not matched to a gene: 2. The length of the CDR3 is 13 residues. The V gene's germline CDR1 is DFQATT and CDR2 SNEGSKA (reference sequence).

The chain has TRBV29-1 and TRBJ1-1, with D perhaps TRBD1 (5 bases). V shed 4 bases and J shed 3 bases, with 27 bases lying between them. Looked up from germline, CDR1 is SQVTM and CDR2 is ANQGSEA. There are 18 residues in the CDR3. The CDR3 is CSVGIGAYYPVADTEAFF. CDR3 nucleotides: TGCAGCGTTGGAATAGGGGCGTACTACCCGGTGGCGGACACTGAAGCTTTCTTT.

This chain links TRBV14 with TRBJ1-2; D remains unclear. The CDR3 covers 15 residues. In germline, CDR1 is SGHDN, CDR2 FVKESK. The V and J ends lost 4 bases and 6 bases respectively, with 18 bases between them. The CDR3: CASSPAREEGDGYTF. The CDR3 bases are TGTGCCAGCAGCCCCGCGCGGGAGGAGGGAGATGGCTACACCTTC.

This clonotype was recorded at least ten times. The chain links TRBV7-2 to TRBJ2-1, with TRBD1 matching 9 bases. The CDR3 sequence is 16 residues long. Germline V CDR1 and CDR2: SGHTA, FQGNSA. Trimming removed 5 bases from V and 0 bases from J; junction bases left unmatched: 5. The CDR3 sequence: CASSPGTGSSYNEQFF. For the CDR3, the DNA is TGTGCCAGCAGCCCGGGGACAGGGAGCTCCTACAATGAGCAGTTCTTC.

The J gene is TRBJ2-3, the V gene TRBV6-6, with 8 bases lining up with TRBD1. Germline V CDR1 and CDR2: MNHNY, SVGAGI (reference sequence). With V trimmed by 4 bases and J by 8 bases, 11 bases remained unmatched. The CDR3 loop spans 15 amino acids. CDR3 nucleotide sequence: TGTGCCAGCAGTTTACAGGGGGTACCCACAACTACGCAGTATTTT. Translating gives CASSLQGVPTTTQYF.

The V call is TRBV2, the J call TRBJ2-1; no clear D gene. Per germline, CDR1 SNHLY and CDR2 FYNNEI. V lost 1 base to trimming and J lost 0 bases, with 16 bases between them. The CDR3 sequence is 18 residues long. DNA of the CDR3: TGTGCCAGCAGTGAAGTGGTCGTGGGGATGAGCTCCTACAATGAGCAGTTCTTC. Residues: CASSEVVVGMSSYNEQFF.

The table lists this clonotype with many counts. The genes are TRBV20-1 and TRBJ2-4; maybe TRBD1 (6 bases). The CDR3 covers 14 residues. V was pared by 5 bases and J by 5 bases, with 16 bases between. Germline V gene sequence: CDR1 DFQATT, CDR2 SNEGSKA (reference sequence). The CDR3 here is CSAPIGRQENIQYF. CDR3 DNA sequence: TGCAGTGCTCCCATAGGGAGACAGGAAAACATTCAGTACTTC.

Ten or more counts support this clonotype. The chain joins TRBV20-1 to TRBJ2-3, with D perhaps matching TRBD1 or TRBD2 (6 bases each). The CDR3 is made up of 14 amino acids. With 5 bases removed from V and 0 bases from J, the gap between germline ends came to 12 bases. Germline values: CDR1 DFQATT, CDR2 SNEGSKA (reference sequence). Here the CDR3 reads CSAHGGQSTDTQYF. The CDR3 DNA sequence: TGCAGTGCTCACGGGGGCCAAAGCACAGATACGCAGTATTTT.

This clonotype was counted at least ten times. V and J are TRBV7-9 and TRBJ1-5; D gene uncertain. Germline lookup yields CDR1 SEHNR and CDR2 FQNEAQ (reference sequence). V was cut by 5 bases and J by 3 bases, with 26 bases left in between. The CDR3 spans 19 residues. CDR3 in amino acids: CASSGATQWGDIDNQPQHF. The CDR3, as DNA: TGTGCCAGCAGCGGTGCGACACAATGGGGAGATATAGACAATCAGCCCCAGCATTTT.

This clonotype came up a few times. The CDR3 sequence: CASSIRGATHTGELFF. The CDR3, as DNA: TGTGCCAGCAGCATCAGAGGAGCAACGCACACCGGGGAGCTGTTTTTT. This chain links TRBV11-2 with TRBJ2-2; D unclear. With 5 bases removed from V and 3 bases from J, the gap between germline ends came to 16 bases. The germline gives CDR1 SGHAT, CDR2 FQNNGV. This CDR3 region has 16 residues.

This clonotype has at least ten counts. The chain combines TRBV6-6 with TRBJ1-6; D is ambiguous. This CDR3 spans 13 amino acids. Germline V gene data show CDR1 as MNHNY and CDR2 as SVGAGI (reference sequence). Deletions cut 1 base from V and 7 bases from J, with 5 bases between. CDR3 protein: CASSYFVNSPLHF. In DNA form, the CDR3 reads TGTGCCAGCAGTTACTTCGTGAATTCACCCCTCCACTTT.

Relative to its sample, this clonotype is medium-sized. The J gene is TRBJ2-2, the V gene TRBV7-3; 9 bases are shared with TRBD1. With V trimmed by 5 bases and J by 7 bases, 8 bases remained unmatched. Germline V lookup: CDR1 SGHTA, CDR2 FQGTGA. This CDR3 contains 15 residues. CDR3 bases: TGTGCCAGCAGCCAACAGGGGGCGCATAGCGGGGAGCTGTTTTTT. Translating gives CASSQQGAHSGELFF.

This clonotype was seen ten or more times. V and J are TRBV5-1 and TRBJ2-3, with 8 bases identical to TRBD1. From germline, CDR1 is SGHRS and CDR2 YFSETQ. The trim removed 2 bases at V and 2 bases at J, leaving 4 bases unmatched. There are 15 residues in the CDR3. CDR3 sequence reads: CASSFLTGATDTQYF. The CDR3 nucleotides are TGCGCCAGCAGCTTCCTGACAGGGGCCACAGATACGCAGTATTTT.

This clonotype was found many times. DNA for the CDR3: TGTGCCAGCAGAACTAGCGGGAAGGGGAATGAGCAGTTCTTC. Its protein product is CASRTSGKGNEQFF. The rearrangement links TRBV3-1 to TRBJ2-1; 10 bases line up with TRBD2. CDR3 size: 14 residues. Trimming took 6 bases from V and 7 from J; bases not matched to a gene: 6. Germline V gene lookup returns CDR1 LGHDT and CDR2 YNNKEL (reference sequence).

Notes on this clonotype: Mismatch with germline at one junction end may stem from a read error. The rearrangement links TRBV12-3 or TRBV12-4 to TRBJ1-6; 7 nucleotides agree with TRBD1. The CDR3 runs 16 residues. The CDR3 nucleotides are TGTGCCAGCAGCAACACAGGGGTATCCTATAATTCACCCCTCCATTTT. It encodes CASSNTGVSYNSPLHF.

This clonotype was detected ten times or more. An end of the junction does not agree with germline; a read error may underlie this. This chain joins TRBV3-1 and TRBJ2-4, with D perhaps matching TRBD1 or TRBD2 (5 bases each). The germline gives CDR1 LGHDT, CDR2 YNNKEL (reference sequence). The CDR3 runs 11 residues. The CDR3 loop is CASSQGTLAYF. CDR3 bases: TGTGCCAGCAGTCAAGGGACCCTTGCGTACTTC. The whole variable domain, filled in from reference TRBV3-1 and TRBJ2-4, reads DTAVSQTPKYLVTQMGNDKSIKCEQNLGHDTMYWYKQDSKKFLKIMFSYNNKELIINETVPNRFSPKSPDKAHLNLHINSLELGDSAVYFCASSQGTLAYFGAGTRLSVL.